This TCR beta chain emerged from a study of vaccination effects on CD4 cells after COVID-19 (dated by TCRdb to between 2021 and 2024). Describing the broader study: To identify antigen-specific CD4+ T cell clonotypes by their expansion, the ViraFEST assay first stimulated PBMC with viral peptide pools and then applied TCR sequencing. The full study included some 10 COVID-19 convalescent patients and a few SARS-CoV-2-naive healthy vaccine recipients. A few million PBMC per well were cultured with approximately 10 ug/ml peptides in IMDM containing roughly 5% human AB serum, about 9.7 IU/ml IL-2 and gentamicin. Each participant received two doses of an mRNA SARS-CoV-2 vaccine, either BNT162b2 or mRNA-1273. In the study, cultures from other donors were sequenced using the Oncomine TCR Beta short-read assay on an Illumina iSeq 100. In two convalescent patients, pre-vaccine samples were collected 16 days and one week ahead of the first dose, 142 and 148 days after COVID-19 diagnosis. The study compared SARS-CoV-2 spike-specific CD4+ TCR repertoires before and after mRNA vaccination in COVID-19 convalescent patients and infection-naive vaccine recipients. Paper-wide results and their limitations: At late post-vaccination timepoints, both infection-induced and vaccine-induced clones showed marked clonal contraction, consistent with waning T cell responses. The study was limited by a small number of convalescent patients, and early post-infection timepoints were lacking. For convalescent patients, new clones induced by the vaccine made up most of the post-vaccine spike-reactive repertoire, and these new clones were largely distinct from the clones induced by infection.

After less than 13 days of culture, CD4+ T cells were isolated with the EasySep CD4+ T cell isolation kit. PCR-confirmed SARS-CoV-2 infection had occurred in convalescent patients between March and December 2020, before the Alpha, Beta and Delta variants emerged in the United States. Half of the culture medium was replaced with fresh IL-2-containing medium on days 3 and 7. Unless noted otherwise, every peptide stimulation condition was grown in triplicate wells. Using Ficoll-Paque Plus gradient centrifugation, PBMC were separated from whole blood and then either used fresh or cryopreserved at -140C. The QIAamp micro DNA kit was used to extract genomic DNA from the cultured CD4+ T cells. Libraries were prepared through the immunoSEQ multiplex PCR assay. DNA from the cultured and isolated CD4+ T cells underwent TCR beta CDR3 sequencing. The study's own analysis went as follows. The analysis removed non-productive TCR sequences, trimmed reads to the CDR3 region, and retained only CDR3s that were 7 or more amino acids long. Antigen-specific clonotypes were identified with the MANAFEST web app by comparing expansion in peptide wells against reference cultures. Positive clones required FDR<0.05 expansion versus reference and all other wells, odds ratio above 5, and frequency above 0.1% in two replicate wells. Clonotypes significantly expanded in SARS-CoV-2 spike wells and in at least one common cold coronavirus spike condition were defined as cross-reactive. CDR3 similarity was assessed by Levenshtein distance with the stringdist R package, and unrooted trees were built with ape in R 3.6.1. In its TCRdb copy, this immuneACCESS table keeps in-frame sequences only and misses some clones. Where compared with another copy, unresolved V genes explain less than half of these, and the others have no known cause. Clonal size and the V and J genes are those of that table, whereas D and trimming came from the DNA. Counted in this sample were approximately 47,000 clones; 70% to 80% of them appeared once. The top ten constitute about 10% of the sample.

In its sample, this clone was seen a few times. No cognate antigen has been identified for it. There are no base qualities to consult, and no much larger clone falls within one base. Counted from cysteine to phenylalanine, this CDR3 has 13 amino acids. Of all the DNA, just the CDR3 is kept, 39 bases in frame from base 1. V is clipped by 10 bases and J by 4 bases, and the sequence between their germline boundaries is 16 bases long. CDR1 and CDR2 were assigned from the germline V gene (reference sequence) as SEHNR and FQNEAQ. This chain is built from TRBV7-9 and TRBJ2-5; the D gene lacks a confident call. The clonotype was recovered from a human donor who had a prior SARS-CoV-2 infection. Sequenced here: CD4+ T cells from PBMCs cultured without peptide, sampled before COVID-19 vaccination. The DNA reads as follows: TGTGCCACCATTCGTACGGGCGGAGAGACCCAGTACTTC. The translation is CATIRTGGETQYF. The CDR3 plus the reference TRBV7-9 and TRBJ2-5 genes for the other parts give the full variable domain: DTGVSQNPRHKITKRGQNVTFRCDPISEHNRLYWYRQTLGQGPEFLTYFQNEAQLEKSRLLSDRFSAERPKGSFSTLEIQRTEQGDSAMYLCATIRTGGETQYFGPGTRLLVL.